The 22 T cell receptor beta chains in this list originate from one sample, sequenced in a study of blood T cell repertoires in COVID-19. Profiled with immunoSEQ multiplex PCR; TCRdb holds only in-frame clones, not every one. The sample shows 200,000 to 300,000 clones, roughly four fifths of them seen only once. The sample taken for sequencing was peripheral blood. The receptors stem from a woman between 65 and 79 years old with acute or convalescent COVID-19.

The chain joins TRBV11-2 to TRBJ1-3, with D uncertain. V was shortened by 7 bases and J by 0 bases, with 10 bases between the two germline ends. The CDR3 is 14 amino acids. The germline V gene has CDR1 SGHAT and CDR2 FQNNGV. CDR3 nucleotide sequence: TGTGCCAGCAACATTCGAGGCTCTGGAAACACCATATATTTT. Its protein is CASNIRGSGNTIYF.

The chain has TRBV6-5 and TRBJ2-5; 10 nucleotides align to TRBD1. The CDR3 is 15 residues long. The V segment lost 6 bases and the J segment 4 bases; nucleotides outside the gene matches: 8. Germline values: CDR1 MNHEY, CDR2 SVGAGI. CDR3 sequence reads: CASSRRTGGGETQYF. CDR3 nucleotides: TGTGCCAGCAGCCGTCGGACAGGGGGGGGAGAGACCCAGTACTTC.

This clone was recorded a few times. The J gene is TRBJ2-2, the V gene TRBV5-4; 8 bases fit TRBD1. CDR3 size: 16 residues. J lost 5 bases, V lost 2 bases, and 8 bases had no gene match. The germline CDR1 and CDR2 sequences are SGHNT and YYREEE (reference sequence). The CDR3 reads CASSFKGTGATGELFF. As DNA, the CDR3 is TGTGCCAGCAGCTTCAAAGGGACAGGTGCTACCGGGGAGCTGTTTTTT.

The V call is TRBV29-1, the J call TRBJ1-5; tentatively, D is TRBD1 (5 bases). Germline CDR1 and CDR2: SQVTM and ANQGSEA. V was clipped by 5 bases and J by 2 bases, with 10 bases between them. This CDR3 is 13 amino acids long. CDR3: CSVLGAGNQPQHF. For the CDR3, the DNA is TGCAGCGTTCTTGGGGCGGGCAATCAGCCCCAGCATTTT.

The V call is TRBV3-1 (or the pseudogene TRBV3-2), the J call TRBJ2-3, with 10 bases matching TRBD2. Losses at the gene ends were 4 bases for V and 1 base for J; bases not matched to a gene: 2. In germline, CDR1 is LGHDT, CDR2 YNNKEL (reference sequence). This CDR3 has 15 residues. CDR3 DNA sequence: TGTGCCAGCAGCCGGACTAGCGGAGGCACAGATACGCAGTATTTT. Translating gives CASSRTSGGTDTQYF.

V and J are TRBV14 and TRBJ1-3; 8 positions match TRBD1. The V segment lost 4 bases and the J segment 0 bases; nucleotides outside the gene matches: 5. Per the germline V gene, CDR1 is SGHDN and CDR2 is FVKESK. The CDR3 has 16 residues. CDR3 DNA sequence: TGTGCCAGCAGCCTCGGACAGGGATTCTCTGGAAACACCATATATTTT. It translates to CASSLGQGFSGNTIYF.

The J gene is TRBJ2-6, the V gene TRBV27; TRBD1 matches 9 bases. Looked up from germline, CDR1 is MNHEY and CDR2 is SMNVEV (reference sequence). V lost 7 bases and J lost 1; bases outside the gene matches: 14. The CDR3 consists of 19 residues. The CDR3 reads CASTEYWVDRGSGANVLTF. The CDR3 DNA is TGTGCCAGCACCGAATATTGGGTAGACAGGGGGTCTGGGGCCAACGTCCTGACTTTC. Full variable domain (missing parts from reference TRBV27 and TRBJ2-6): EAQVTQNPRYLITVTGKKLTVTCSQNMNHEYMSWYRQDPGLGLRQIYYSMNVEVTDKGDVPEGYKVSRKEKRNFPLILESPSPNQTSLYFCASTEYWVDRGSGANVLTFGAGSRLTVL.

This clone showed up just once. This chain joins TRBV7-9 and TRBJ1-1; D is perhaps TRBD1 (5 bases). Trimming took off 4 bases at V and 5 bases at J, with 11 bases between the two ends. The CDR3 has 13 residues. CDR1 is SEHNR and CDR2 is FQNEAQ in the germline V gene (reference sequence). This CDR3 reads CASSWLQDTEAFF. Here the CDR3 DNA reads TGTGCCAGCAGCTGGTTACAGGATACTGAAGCTTTCTTT.

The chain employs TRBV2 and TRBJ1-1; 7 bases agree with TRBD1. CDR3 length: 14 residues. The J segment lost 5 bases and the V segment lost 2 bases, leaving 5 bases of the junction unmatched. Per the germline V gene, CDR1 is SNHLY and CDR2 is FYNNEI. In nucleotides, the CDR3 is TGTGCCAGCAGTGAATCCGGCAGGGGGACTGAAGCTTTCTTT. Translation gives CASSESGRGTEAFF.

For the CDR3, the DNA is TGTGCCAGCAGCGGGGGGCATGCAACTAATGAAAAACTGTTTTTT. Protein product: CASSGGHATNEKLFF. The genes are TRBV9 and TRBJ1-4, with D perhaps matching TRBD1 (6 bases). Deletions cut 3 bases from V and 0 bases from J, with 9 bases between. The CDR3 contains 15 residues. Per germline, CDR1 SGDLS and CDR2 YYNGEE. Full variable domain (outside the CDR3, taken from reference TRBV9 and TRBJ1-4): DSGVTQTPKHLITATGQRVTLRCSPRSGDLSVYWYQQSLDQGLQFLIQYYNGEERAKGNILERFSAQQFPDLHSELNLSSLELGDSALYFCASSGGHATNEKLFFGSGTQLSVL.

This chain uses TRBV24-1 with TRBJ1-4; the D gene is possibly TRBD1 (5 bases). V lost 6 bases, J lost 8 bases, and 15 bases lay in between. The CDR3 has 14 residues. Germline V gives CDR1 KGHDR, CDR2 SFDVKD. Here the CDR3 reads CATSSGTAGEKLFF. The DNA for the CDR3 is TGTGCCACCAGTTCCGGGACGGCGGGGGAAAAACTGTTTTTT.

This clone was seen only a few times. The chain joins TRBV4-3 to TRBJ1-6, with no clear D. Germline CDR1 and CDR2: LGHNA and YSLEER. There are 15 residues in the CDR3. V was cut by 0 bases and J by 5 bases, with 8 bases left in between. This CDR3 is CASSQDEGNNSPLHF. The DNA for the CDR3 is TGCGCCAGCAGCCAAGATGAGGGAAATAATTCACCCCTCCACTTT.

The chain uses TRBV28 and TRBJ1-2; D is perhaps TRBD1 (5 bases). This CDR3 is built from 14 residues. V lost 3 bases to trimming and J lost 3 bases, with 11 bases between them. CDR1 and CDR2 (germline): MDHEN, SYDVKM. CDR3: CASSLAGKDYGYTF. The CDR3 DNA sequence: TGTGCCAGCAGTTTGGCAGGGAAGGACTATGGCTACACCTTC.

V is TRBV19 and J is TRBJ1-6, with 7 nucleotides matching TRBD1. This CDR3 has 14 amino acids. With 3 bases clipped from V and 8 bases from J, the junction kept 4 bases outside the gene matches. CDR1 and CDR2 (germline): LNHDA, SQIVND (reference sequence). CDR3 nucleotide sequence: TGTGCCAGTAGTATCCTTGGACAGGATTCACCCCTCCACTTT. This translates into CASSILGQDSPLHF.

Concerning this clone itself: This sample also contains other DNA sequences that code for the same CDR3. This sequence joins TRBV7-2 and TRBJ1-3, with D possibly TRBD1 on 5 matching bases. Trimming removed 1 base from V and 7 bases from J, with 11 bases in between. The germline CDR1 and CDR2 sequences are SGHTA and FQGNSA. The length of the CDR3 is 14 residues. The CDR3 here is CASSLGQGGNTIYF. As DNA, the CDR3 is TGTGCCAGCAGCTTAGGGCAGGGAGGGAACACCATATATTTT.

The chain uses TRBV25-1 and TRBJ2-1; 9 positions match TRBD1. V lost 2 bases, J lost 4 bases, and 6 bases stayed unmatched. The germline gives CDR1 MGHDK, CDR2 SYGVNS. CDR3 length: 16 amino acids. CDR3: CASSELGQGLYNEQFF. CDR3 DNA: TGTGCCAGCAGTGAACTGGGACAGGGTCTTTACAATGAGCAGTTCTTC.

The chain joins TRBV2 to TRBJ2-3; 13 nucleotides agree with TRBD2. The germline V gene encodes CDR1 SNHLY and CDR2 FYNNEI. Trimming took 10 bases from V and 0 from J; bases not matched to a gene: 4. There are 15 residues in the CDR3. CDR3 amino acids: CAKGTSGVSTDTQYF. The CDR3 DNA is TGTGCCAAGGGGACTAGCGGGGTGAGCACAGATACGCAGTATTTT. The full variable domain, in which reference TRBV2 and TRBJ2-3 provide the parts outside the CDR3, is EPEVTQTPSHQVTQMGQEVILRCVPISNHLYFYWYRQILGQKVEFLVSFYNNEISEKSEIFDDQFSVERPDGSNFTLKIRSTKLEDSAMYFCAKGTSGVSTDTQYFGPGTRLTVL.

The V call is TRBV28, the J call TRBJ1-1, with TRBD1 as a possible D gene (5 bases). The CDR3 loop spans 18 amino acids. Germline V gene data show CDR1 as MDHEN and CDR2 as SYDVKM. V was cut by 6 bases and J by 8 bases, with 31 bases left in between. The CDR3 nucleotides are TGTGCCAGCAGCCCTCCCTTAGTATCAGGGTTTGGAAAACTGGAAGCTTTCTTT. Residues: CASSPPLVSGFGKLEAFF.

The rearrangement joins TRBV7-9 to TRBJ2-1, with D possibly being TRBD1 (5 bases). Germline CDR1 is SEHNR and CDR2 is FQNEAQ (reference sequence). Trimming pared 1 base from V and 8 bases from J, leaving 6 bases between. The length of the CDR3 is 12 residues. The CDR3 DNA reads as TGTGCCAGCAGCTTAGGGGGCGATGAGCAGTTCTTC. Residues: CASSLGGDEQFF.

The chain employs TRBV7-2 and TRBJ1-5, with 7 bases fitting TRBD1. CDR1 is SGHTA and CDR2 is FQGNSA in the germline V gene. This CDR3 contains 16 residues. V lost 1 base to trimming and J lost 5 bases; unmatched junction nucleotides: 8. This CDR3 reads CASSLGQGGTHQPQHF. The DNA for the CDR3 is TGTGCCAGCAGCTTAGGTCAGGGGGGTACACATCAGCCCCAGCATTTT.

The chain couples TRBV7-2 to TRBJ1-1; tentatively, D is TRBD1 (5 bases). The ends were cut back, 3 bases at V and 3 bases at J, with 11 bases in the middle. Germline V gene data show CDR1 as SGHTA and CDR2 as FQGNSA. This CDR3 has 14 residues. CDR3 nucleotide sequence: TGTGCCAGCAGCTTTGGCGGAGGGGACACTGAAGCTTTCTTT. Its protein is CASSFGGGDTEAFF. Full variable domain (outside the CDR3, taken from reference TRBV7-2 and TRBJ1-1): GAGVSQSPSNKVTEKGKDVELRCDPISGHTALYWYRQSLGQGLEFLIYFQGNSAPDKSGLPSDRFSAERTGGSVSTLTIQRTQQEDSAVYLCASSFGGGDTEAFFGQGTRLTVV.

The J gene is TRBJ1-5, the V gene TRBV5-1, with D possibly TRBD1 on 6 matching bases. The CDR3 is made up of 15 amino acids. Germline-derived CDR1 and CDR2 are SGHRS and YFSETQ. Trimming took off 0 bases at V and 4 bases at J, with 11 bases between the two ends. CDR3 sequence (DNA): TGCGCCAGCAGCTTGGCAGGGGTTTGGAATCAGCCCCAGCATTTT. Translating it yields CASSLAGVWNQPQHF.